This entry describes one TCR beta chain. Antigen: not known. MiXCR was run by TCRdb on the 5' RACE reads, yielding one entry per CDR3 protein. The table records 250,000 to 300,000 distinct CDR3 sequences, 15% to 20% of them present only once. These data belong to a study of T-cell memory formation after mild COVID-19. About the study: Clustering of TCRs was largely donor specific.

Germline V lookup: CDR1 SGHRS, CDR2 YFSETQ. The V gene lost 2 bases and the J gene lost 7 bases, with 19 bases spanning the gap. The CDR3 has 15 amino acids. Study-wide findings and caveats: CD4/CD8 balance characterized clones contracting day 15 to 85, and CD4+ skew characterized later expanders. Some responding clones appeared in pre-infection memory, suggesting cross-reactive memory joined.

The clonotype comes from a man aged 18 to 29 who had mild COVID-19 (a few samples of this study predate the infection). Cell type and time point are not known. The specimen was PBMCs or a T cell subset sorted from them (not recorded which). V usage is TRBV5-1 and J usage is TRBJ2-7, with D possibly matching TRBD1 (6 bases). CDR3 in amino acids: CASSFSGAPLEEQYF. CDR3 sequence (DNA): TGCGCCAGCAGCTTCTCAGGGGCCCCGTTGGAAGAGCAGTACTTC.